This entry describes one TCR beta chain. No antigen is known for it. The sample comes from a study of PD-1 blockade in classical Hodgkin lymphoma. Whole-study results and caveats: While CD8+ TCR diversity did not rise significantly by C4D1, CD4+ TCR diversity did. Newly diagnosed patients were said to have less baseline TCR diversity than healthy donors did.

The table came from immunoSEQ multiplex PCR; TCRdb's copy has only in-frame clones and leaves some out. The sample shows over 80,000 clones, around 78% of them seen only once. The time point here: cycle 4 day 1 (C4D1), after more than five weeks of nivolumab. Every one of the patients relapsed after autologous stem cell transplantation (brentuximab vedotin exposure was variable). The source was peripheral blood mononuclear cells (PBMCs), collected before the fourth cycle of nivolumab. The receptor was isolated from a human donor with classical Hodgkin lymphoma.

Here the CDR3 reads CAWGSGLAREDTQYF. CDR3 coding DNA: TGTGCCTGGGGTTCCGGACTAGCGCGAGAAGATACGCAGTATTTT. This chain links TRBV30 with TRBJ2-3; 9 nucleotides line up with TRBD2. The CDR3 is 15 amino acids. CDR1 is GTSNPN, CDR2 SVGIG, per germline (reference sequence). Germline trimming cut 5 bases from V and 5 bases from J; bases unmatched to any gene: 11.